These T cell receptor beta chains were read from a single sample in a study of cytomegalovirus exposure and HLA in healthy donors. Data came from immunoSEQ multiplex PCR; TCRdb stores just in-frame clones and leaves some out. This table holds 150,000 to 200,000 clones, roughly 77% found once. The sequenced sample consisted of PBMCs. All receptors derive from a woman between 18 and 29 years old in good health and CMV-seronegative. CDR3s include the opening cysteine and the closing phenylalanine or tryptophan. A D gene is named only where the DNA matches it firmly. Not all rows give a size; the values are once, few, many and, for expanded clones, a class.

j_call: TRBJ2-7; d_call: TRBD2; clone_size: .; v_call: TRBV5-4; cdr3_nt: TGTGCCAGCAGCTTTACTAGCGGGGGCTCCTACGAGCAGTACTTC; cdr3_aa: CASSFTSGGSYEQYF
j_call: TRBJ1-4; d_call: .; clone_size: .; v_call: TRBV5-1; cdr3_nt: TGCGCCAGCAGCTCGGGGGGACGGACTAATGAAAAACTGTTTTTT; cdr3_aa: CASSSGGRTNEKLFF
j_call: TRBJ2-7; d_call: TRBD2; clone_size: .; v_call: TRBV4-2; cdr3_nt: TGTGCCAGCAGCCACGCGACTAGCGGGGGGACCTACGAGCAGTACTTC; cdr3_aa: CASSHATSGGTYEQYF
j_call: TRBJ1-5; d_call: .; clone_size: .; v_call: TRBV6-1; cdr3_nt: TGTGCCAGCAGTGAAGCGGGACACCAGAGGCCCCAGCATTTT; cdr3_aa: CASSEAGHQRPQHF
j_call: TRBJ2-7; d_call: TRBD1; clone_size: .; v_call: TRBV2; cdr3_nt: TGTGCCAGCAGTGGGACAGGGGGCCACGAGCAGTACTTC; cdr3_aa: CASSGTGGHEQYF
j_call: TRBJ2-7; d_call: TRBD1; clone_size: .; v_call: TRBV10-3; cdr3_nt: TGTGCCATCAGTGAGTCGGTGACAGGGGCACTATCCTACGAGCAGTACTTC; cdr3_aa: CAISESVTGALSYEQYF
j_call: TRBJ2-5; d_call: TRBD1; clone_size: .; v_call: TRBV5-1; cdr3_nt: TGCGCCAGCAGCGGGGGACAGCTTAACCTCCAAGAGACCCAGTACTTC; cdr3_aa: CASSGGQLNLQETQYF
j_call: TRBJ1-1; d_call: TRBD1; clone_size: .; v_call: TRBV5-1; cdr3_nt: TGCGCCAGCAGCTTGGCCGGGACAGGGACAAACACTGAAGCTTTCTTT; cdr3_aa: CASSLAGTGTNTEAFF
j_call: TRBJ2-3; d_call: TRBD2; clone_size: .; v_call: TRBV5-4; cdr3_nt: TGTGCCAGCAGCTCCGGGGGGGCCAGCACAGATACGCAGTATTTT; cdr3_aa: CASSSGGASTDTQYF
j_call: TRBJ2-5; d_call: TRBD1; clone_size: .; v_call: TRBV4-1; cdr3_nt: TGCGCCAGCAGCTACCGGGACAGCGAAGAGACCCAGTACTTC; cdr3_aa: CASSYRDSEETQYF
j_call: TRBJ1-2; d_call: .; clone_size: .; v_call: TRBV5-1; cdr3_nt: TGCGCCAGCAGCTTGGGAGGCGTCTATGGCTACACCTTC; cdr3_aa: CASSLGGVYGYTF
j_call: TRBJ1-6; d_call: .; clone_size: once; v_call: TRBV27; cdr3_nt: TGTGCCAGCAGTTTATCAAGGTTGGGGCGTAGCTCCTATAATTCACCCCTCCACTTT; cdr3_aa: CASSLSRLGRSSYNSPLHF
j_call: TRBJ2-5; d_call: .; clone_size: .; v_call: TRBV12-2; cdr3_nt: TGTGCAAGTCGCTCCTGGGTGGACAGGAATCTCTCCGGGGAGACCCAGTACTTC; cdr3_aa: CASRSWVDRNLSGETQYF
j_call: TRBJ1-1; d_call: TRBD1; clone_size: .; v_call: TRBV25-1; cdr3_nt: TGTGCCAGCACAATGGGGGGACAGGTAGAAGCTTTCTTT; cdr3_aa: CASTMGGQVEAFF
j_call: TRBJ2-7; d_call: .; clone_size: .; v_call: TRBV19; cdr3_nt: TGTGCCAGTAGTCCAGCCACACGGGGGTGGAACGAGCAGTACTTC; cdr3_aa: CASSPATRGWNEQYF
j_call: TRBJ2-7; d_call: .; clone_size: .; v_call: TRBV6-5; cdr3_nt: TGTGCCAGCAGCGTGATGGCAGGGGTCTACGAGCAGTACTTC; cdr3_aa: CASSVMAGVYEQYF
j_call: TRBJ1-2; d_call: TRBD1; clone_size: .; v_call: TRBV27; cdr3_nt: TGTGCCAGCAGTTTCCAGGGGGCGCCTGATGGCTACACCTTC; cdr3_aa: CASSFQGAPDGYTF
j_call: TRBJ2-1; d_call: TRBD2; clone_size: .; v_call: TRBV19; cdr3_nt: TGTGCCAGTAATCTAGCGGGGCTGGATGAGCAGTTCTTC; cdr3_aa: CASNLAGLDEQFF
j_call: TRBJ2-1; d_call: TRBD1; clone_size: .; v_call: TRBV5-1; cdr3_nt: TGCGCCAGCAGCGGGGGACAGGGGTACAATGAGCAGTTCTTC; cdr3_aa: CASSGGQGYNEQFF
j_call: TRBJ1-1; d_call: TRBD1; clone_size: .; v_call: TRBV28; cdr3_nt: TGTGCCTCTCGAAACGCGCCAGGGGGCCCCACTGAAGCTTTCTTT; cdr3_aa: CASRNAPGGPTEAFF
j_call: TRBJ1-4; d_call: .; clone_size: .; v_call: TRBV10-3; cdr3_nt: TGTGCCATCAGAAAACAAGATAATGAAAAACTGTTTTTT; cdr3_aa: CAIRKQDNEKLFF
j_call: TRBJ2-3; d_call: TRBD2; clone_size: few; v_call: TRBV5-1; cdr3_nt: TGCGCCAGCAGCCGGGACTACCCTAGCACAGATACGCAGTATTTT; cdr3_aa: CASSRDYPSTDTQYF
j_call: TRBJ2-2; d_call: .; clone_size: .; v_call: TRBV19; cdr3_nt: TGTGCCAGTAGTATGTCCCAGACCGGGGAGCTGTTTTTT; cdr3_aa: CASSMSQTGELFF
j_call: TRBJ2-5; d_call: .; clone_size: .; v_call: TRBV18; cdr3_nt: TGTGCCAGCTCACCAGGGACTCCAGAGGCCCAGTACTTC; cdr3_aa: CASSPGTPEAQYF
j_call: TRBJ2-3; d_call: .; clone_size: .; v_call: TRBV6-5; cdr3_nt: TGTGCCAGCAGTTACTCCGGGGGAACAGATACGCAGTATTTT; cdr3_aa: CASSYSGGTDTQYF
j_call: TRBJ2-1; d_call: .; clone_size: once; v_call: TRBV25-1; cdr3_nt: TGTGCCAGCAGTGAATTAGTATACAATGAGCAGTTCTTC; cdr3_aa: CASSELVYNEQFF